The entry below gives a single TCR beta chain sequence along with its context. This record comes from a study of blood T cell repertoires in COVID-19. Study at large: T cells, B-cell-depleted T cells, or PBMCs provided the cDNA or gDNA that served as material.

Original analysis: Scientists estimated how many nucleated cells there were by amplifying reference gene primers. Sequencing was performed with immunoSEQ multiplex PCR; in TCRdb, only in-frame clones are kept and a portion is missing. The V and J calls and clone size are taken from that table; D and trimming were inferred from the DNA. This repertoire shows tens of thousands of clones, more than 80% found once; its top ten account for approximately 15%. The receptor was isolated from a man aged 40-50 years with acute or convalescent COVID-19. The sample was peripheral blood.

This chain's CDR3 is CASSMWGLSYNSPLHF. The CDR3 nucleotides read TGTGCCAGTAGTATGTGGGGCCTCTCCTATAATTCACCCCTCCACTTT. The V gene is TRBV19, the J gene TRBJ1-6, with D possibly being TRBD1 (5 bases). The length of the CDR3 is 16 residues. CDR1 LNHDA and CDR2 SQIVND come from the germline V gene (reference sequence). V lost 3 bases and J 0 bases, leaving 9 bases between the germline ends.